The rows below give T cell receptor beta chains drawn from one sample of a study of immune characteristics of hereditary and idiopathic chronic pancreatitis. Sequencing used immunoSEQ multiplex PCR; TCRdb keeps in-frame clones, though not all of them. This sample yields about 6,000 clones, of which 73% are seen a single time; around 7.3% belongs to the top ten. The specimen was pancreas tissue with hereditary chronic pancreatitis. These receptors all come from a human donor with chronic pancreatitis. CDR3s include the opening cysteine and the closing phenylalanine or tryptophan. The order of the fields is V gene, D gene, J gene, clone size, CDR3 DNA, CDR3 protein. D genes are given only for firm matches. For some rows the clone size is stated as once, few or many, or as a class when expanded; others skip it.

TRBV29-1	TRBD1	TRBJ2-1	NA	TGCAGCGCCGAACGACGGGACAGGGGATACAATGAGCAGTTCTTC	CSAERRDRGYNEQFF
TRBV19	NA	TRBJ1-4	NA	TGTGCCAGTAGCCTCCCGGGGGGCCTTAATGAAAAACTGTTTTTT	CASSLPGGLNEKLFF
TRBV7-9	TRBD2	TRBJ2-2	large	TGTGCCAGCAGCCCGACTAGCGGGGGGGCCACCGGGGAGCTGTTTTTT	CASSPTSGGATGELFF
TRBV7-2	TRBD1	TRBJ2-5	NA	TGTGCCAGCAGCTTAAACAGGGGTGGGGAGACCCAGTACTTC	CASSLNRGGETQYF
TRBV6-1	TRBD1	TRBJ1-2	NA	TGTGCCAGCAGTGAATCGACAGGGTCTGGCTACACCTTC	CASSESTGSGYTF
TRBV5-1	NA	TRBJ1-3	NA	TGCGCCAGCAGCTTGGGAGGAGGGCTGAGCTCTGGAAACACCATATATTTT	CASSLGGGLSSGNTIYF
TRBV6-5	NA	TRBJ1-3	NA	TGTGCCAGCAGTTGGAGGTCGAGCGACTCTGGAAACACCATATATTTT	CASSWRSSDSGNTIYF
TRBV9	NA	TRBJ2-5	NA	TGTGCCAGCAGCGTAGGCAGCGGGCAAGAGACCCAGTACTTC	CASSVGSGQETQYF
TRBV6-5	NA	TRBJ1-3	NA	TGTGCCAGCAGTTACTTAGGAAACACCATATATTTT	CASSYLGNTIYF
TRBV18	NA	TRBJ1-6	NA	TGTGCCAGCTCACCCAAGGGACAAATCTCCTATAATTCACCCCTCCACTTT	CASSPKGQISYNSPLHF
TRBV24-1	NA	TRBJ1-1	once	TGTGCCACCAGTGACCGGCAGGGTTTTGTGAGTTTCTTT	CATSDRQGFVSFF
TRBV2	NA	TRBJ2-7	NA	TGTGCCAGCAGTAACAACGAGCAGTACTTC	CASSNNEQYF
TRBV5-4	TRBD1	TRBJ1-2	NA	TGTGCCAGCAGCTTGAGGGGGACAGGCCATGGCTACACCTTC	CASSLRGTGHGYTF
TRBV2	NA	TRBJ2-3	NA	TGTGCCAGCAGCCGGGACTTTAGCACAGATACGCAGTATTTT	CASSRDFSTDTQYF
TRBV5-1	NA	TRBJ1-3	NA	TGCGCCAGTTCTACTACAGCGTCTGGAAACACCATATATTTT	CASSTTASGNTIYF
TRBV14	TRBD2	TRBJ2-3	NA	TGTGCCAGCAGCCAGGGACTGGCGGGGGGGCCAGAGGATACGCAGTATTTT	CASSQGLAGGPEDTQYF
TRBV27	TRBD2	TRBJ2-1	once	TGTGCCAGCAGTTTACTCCGGGGGGGCATCTCTGAGCAGTTCTTC	CASSLLRGGISEQFF
TRBV4-1	NA	TRBJ2-3	NA	TGCGCCAGCAGCCAAGCACGAACATTCAAGGGAGATACGCAGTATTTT	CASSQARTFKGDTQYF
TRBV5-8	NA	TRBJ1-6	NA	TGTGCCAGCAGCTTTGATCCCCGGTTTTCACCCCTCCACTTT	CASSFDPRFSPLHF
TRBV6-5	TRBD1	TRBJ2-7	NA	TGTGCCAGCAGTTATGACAGGGGACACGAGCAGTACTTC	CASSYDRGHEQYF
TRBV14	NA	TRBJ2-1	NA	TGTGCCAGCAGCTCACAGGGCTATGAGCAGTTCTTC	CASSSQGYEQFF
TRBV5-1	TRBD2	TRBJ2-1	NA	TGCGCCAGCGGGATAGCGGGATTAAGCTCCTACAATGAGCAGTTCTTC	CASGIAGLSSYNEQFF
TRBV5-1	TRBD1	TRBJ1-3	NA	TGCGCCAGCAGCCCAGCCTCACAGGGGGCTTCTGGAAACACCATATATTTT	CASSPASQGASGNTIYF
TRBV5-1	TRBD2	TRBJ2-3	NA	TGCGCCAGCAGCTTGTGGTTCGGGGCTAGCGGGGGCAGCACAGATACGCAGTATTTT	CASSLWFGASGGSTDTQYF
TRBV6-6	NA	TRBJ1-6	few	TGTGCCAGCAGATTTCCGACCGAAAATTCACCCCTCCACTTT	CASRFPTENSPLHF